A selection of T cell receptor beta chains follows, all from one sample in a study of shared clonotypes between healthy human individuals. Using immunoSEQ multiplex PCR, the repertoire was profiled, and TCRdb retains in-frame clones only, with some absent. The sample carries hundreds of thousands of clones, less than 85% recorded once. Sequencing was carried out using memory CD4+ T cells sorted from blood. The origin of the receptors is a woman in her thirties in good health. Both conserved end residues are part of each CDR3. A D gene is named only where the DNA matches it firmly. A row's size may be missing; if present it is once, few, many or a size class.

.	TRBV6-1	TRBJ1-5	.	CASPHRGYSNQPQHF	TGTGCCAGCCCCCATAGGGGTTATAGCAATCAGCCCCAGCATTTT
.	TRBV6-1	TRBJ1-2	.	CAAIDRKNYGYTF	TGTGCCGCAATAGACCGAAAAAACTATGGCTACACCTTC
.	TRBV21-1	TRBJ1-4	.	CASSFRTGGGEKLFF	TGTGCCAGCAGCTTCCGGACAGGAGGCGGTGAAAAACTGTTTTTT
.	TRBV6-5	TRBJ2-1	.	CASSYLGPPGDEQFF	TGTGCCAGCAGTTACCTCGGACCCCCTGGGGATGAGCAGTTCTTC
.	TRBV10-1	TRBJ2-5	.	CASSECRETQYF	TGCGCCAGCAGTGAGTGCAGAGAGACCCAGTACTTC
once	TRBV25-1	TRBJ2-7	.	CAFRGGPPALRYEQYF	TGTGCCTTCCGAGGGGGGCCCCCTGCCCTCCGCTACGAGCAGTACTTC
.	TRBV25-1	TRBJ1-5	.	CASSGSGPAGAVPQHF	TGTGCCAGCAGTGGGTCGGGTCCGGCAGGAGCTGTGCCCCAGCATTTT
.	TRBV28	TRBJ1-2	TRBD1	CASSLGGQRTGGYTF	TGTGCCAGCAGTTTAGGGGGACAGCGTACGGGCGGCTACACCTTC
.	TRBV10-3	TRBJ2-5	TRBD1	CAISSDRVYRETQYF	TGTGCCATCAGCTCCGACAGGGTCTACCGAGAGACCCAGTACTTC
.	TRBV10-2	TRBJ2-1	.	CASRPSGVDEQFF	TGCGCCAGCAGACCCTCGGGAGTGGATGAGCAGTTCTTC
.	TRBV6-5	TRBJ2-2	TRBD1	CASRRTGVITGELFF	TGTGCCAGCAGGCGGACAGGGGTGATCACCGGGGAGCTGTTTTTT
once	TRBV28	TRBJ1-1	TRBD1	CASRTLQGGEAFF	TGTGCCAGCAGAACCCTCCAGGGGGGTGAAGCTTTCTTT
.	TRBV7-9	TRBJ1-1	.	CASNPSHMNTEAFF	TGTGCCAGCAACCCCTCCCACATGAACACTGAAGCTTTCTTT
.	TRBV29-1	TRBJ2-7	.	CSVTVSSYEQYF	TGCAGCGTGACGGTGAGCTCCTACGAGCAGTACTTC
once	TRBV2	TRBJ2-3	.	CASSGWGLDTQYF	TGTGCCAGCAGTGGATGGGGGTTGGATACGCAGTATTTT
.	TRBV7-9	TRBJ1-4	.	CASSFTQGNEKLFF	TGTGCCAGCAGCTTTACCCAGGGGAATGAAAAACTGTTTTTT
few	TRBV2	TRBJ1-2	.	CASKGDTYGYTF	TGTGCCAGCAAAGGGGATACATATGGCTACACCTTC
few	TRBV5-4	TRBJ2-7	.	CASSSPTSNEQYF	TGTGCCAGCAGCTCGCCGACGTCAAACGAGCAGTACTTC
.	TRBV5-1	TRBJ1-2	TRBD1	CASRNEQGGYGYTF	TGCGCCAGCAGGAACGAACAGGGGGGCTATGGCTACACCTTC
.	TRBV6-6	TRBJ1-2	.	CASSPVGGGYTF	TGTGCCAGCAGCCCCGTGGGGGGGGGCTACACCTTC
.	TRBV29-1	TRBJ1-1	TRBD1	CSAIGQGYEAFF	TGCAGCGCCATAGGACAGGGGTATGAAGCTTTCTTT
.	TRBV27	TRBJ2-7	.	CASSLSMRRSSSDEYEQYF	TGTGCCAGCAGTTTAAGCATGCGTAGGTCGTCTAGTGATGAGTACGAGCAGTACTTC
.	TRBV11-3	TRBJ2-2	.	CASSLLPGELFF	TGTGCCAGCAGCTTGCTGCCGGGGGAGCTGTTTTTT
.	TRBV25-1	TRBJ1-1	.	CASGGQWQAFF	TGTGCCAGCGGCGGACAGTGGCAAGCTTTCTTT